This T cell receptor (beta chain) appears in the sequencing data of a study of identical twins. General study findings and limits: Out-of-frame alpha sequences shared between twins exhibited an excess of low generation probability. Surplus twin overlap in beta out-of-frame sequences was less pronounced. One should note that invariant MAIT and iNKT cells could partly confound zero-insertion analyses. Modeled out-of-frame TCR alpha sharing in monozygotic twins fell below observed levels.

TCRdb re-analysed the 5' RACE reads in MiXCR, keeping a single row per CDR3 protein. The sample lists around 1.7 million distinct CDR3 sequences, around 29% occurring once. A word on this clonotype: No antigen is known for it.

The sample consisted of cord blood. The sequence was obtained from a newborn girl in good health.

The DNA of the CDR3 is TGTGCCAGCAGTGAGTATTTATCAGGGGTCACTGAAGCTTTCTTT. This sequence encodes CASSEYLSGVTEAFF. The genes are TRBV2 and TRBJ1-1; D may be TRBD1 (6 bases). With 3 bases removed from V and 4 bases from J, the gap between germline ends came to 15 bases. Germline V gene data show CDR1 as SNHLY and CDR2 as FYNNEI. The length of the CDR3 is 15 residues.